Sequencing of this TCR beta chain was carried out in a study of shared clonotypes between healthy human individuals. Overall study findings and caveats: Among a handful of donors, about 4.6% of naive CD4 clonotypes were found in common. Sharing of clonotypes among donors was expected to vary with sequencing depth.

V lost 0 bases and J 1 base, leaving 6 bases between the germline ends. The CDR3 runs to 14 residues. From germline, CDR1 is MNHNY and CDR2 SVGAGI (reference sequence). For this clone: Its antigen is unidentified. This specimen includes other DNA sequences encoding the same CDR3.

Sorted-subset replicate PCR reactions contained roughly 210 ng DNA, corresponding to some 28,000 T cell genomes. The method was immunoSEQ multiplex PCR; TCRdb's version includes in-frame clones alone and lacks a portion of them. The data contain 2.5 million or so clones, about 92% of them singletons. Material for sequencing was naive CD4+ T cells sorted from blood. Subset given: CD45RA+ positively selected. This TCR was recovered from a man aged 18 to 29 in good health. The J gene is TRBJ1-2, the V gene TRBV6-6, with a weak D call TRBD1 (5 bases). The CDR3 DNA sequence: TGTGCCAGCAGTTACTCTGGGGGTAACTATGGCTACACCTTC. Amino acid sequence: CASSYSGGNYGYTF.